This TCR beta chain was observed in a study of blood T cell repertoires in COVID-19. TCRdb's copy holds only in-frame clones and misses some; the assay was immunoSEQ multiplex PCR. The sample contains 200,000 or so clones, 88% of which appear only once. Germline V lookup: CDR1 MNHNS, CDR2 SASEGT. The CDR3 is 15 amino acids. The trim removed 3 bases at V and 3 bases at J, leaving 5 bases unmatched. The TCR sequence derives from a woman in her 30s who had recovered from COVID-19. This chain joins TRBV6-1 and TRBJ1-3; 7 bases are a match to TRBD1. The sample taken for sequencing was PBMCs or T cells enriched from blood (not recorded which). CDR3 protein: CASSEYRGGGNTIYF. CDR3 coding DNA: TGTGCCAGCAGTGAGTACAGGGGTGGTGGAAACACCATATATTTT.